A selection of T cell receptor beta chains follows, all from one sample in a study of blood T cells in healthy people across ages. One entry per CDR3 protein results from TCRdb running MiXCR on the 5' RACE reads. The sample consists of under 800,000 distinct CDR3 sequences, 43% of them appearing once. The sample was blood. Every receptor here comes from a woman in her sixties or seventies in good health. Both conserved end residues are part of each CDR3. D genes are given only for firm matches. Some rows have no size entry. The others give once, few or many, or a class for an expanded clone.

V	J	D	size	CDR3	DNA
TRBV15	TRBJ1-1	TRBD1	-	CATSSPGQGFTEAFF	TGTGCCACCAGCAGTCCGGGACAGGGGTTTACTGAAGCTTTCTTT
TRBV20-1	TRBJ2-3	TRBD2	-	CSAGPRGGTSTDTQYF	TGCAGTGCTGGCCCGCGGGGGGGAACTAGCACAGATACGCAGTATTTT
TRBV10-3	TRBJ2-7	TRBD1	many	CAISDLTGPNPYEQYF	TGTGCCATCAGTGACCTGACAGGGCCAAACCCCTACGAGCAGTACTTC
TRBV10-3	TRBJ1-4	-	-	CAISELGMSNEKLFF	TGTGCCATCAGTGAGTTGGGGATGTCTAATGAAAAACTGTTTTTT
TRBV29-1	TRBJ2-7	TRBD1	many	CSARQGNEQYF	TGCAGCGCTAGACAGGGGAACGAGCAGTACTTC
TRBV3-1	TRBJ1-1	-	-	CASSHAGISTEAFF	TGTGCCAGCAGCCATGCAGGGATAAGCACTGAAGCTTTCTTT
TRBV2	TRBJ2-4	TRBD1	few	CASSEQTGGSKNIQYF	TGTGCCAGCAGTGAACAGACAGGGGGTTCCAAAAACATTCAGTACTTC
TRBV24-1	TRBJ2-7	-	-	CATVRGASYEQYF	TGTGCCACCGTACGGGGGGCCTCCTACGAGCAGTACTTC
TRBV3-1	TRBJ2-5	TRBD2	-	CASSQWTSGQETQYF	TGTGCCAGCAGCCAGTGGACTAGCGGGCAAGAGACCCAGTACTTC
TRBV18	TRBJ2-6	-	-	CASSPQPAPGANVLTF	TGTGCCAGCTCACCACAGCCGGCGCCGGGGGCCAACGTCCTGACTTTC
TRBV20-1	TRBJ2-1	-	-	CSARDSQGGNEQFF	TGCAGTGCTAGAGATTCACAGGGTGGGAATGAGCAGTTCTTC
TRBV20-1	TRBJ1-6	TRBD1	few	CSAKATGGNSPLHF	TGCAGTGCTAAGGCGACAGGGGGAAATTCACCCCTCCACTTT
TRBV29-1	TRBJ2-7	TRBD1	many	CSADGRTGPYEQYF	TGCAGCGCCGATGGCAGGACAGGGCCCTACGAGCAGTACTTC
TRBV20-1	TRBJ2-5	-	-	CSARPGHQETQYF	TGCAGTGCTAGACCCGGACACCAAGAGACCCAGTACTTC
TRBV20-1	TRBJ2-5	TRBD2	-	CSAKTSGGHQPYF	TGCAGTGCAAAGACTAGCGGGGGGCATCAGCCGTACTTC
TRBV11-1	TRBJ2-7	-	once	CASSLQAATYNEQYF	TGTGCCAGCAGCTTACAGGCGGCAACCTACAATGAGCAGTACTTC
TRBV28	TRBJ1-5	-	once	CASSILNQPQHF	TGTGCCAGCAGTATACTCAATCAGCCCCAGCATTTT
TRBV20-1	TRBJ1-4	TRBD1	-	CSAISGGVREKLFF	TGCAGTGCTATATCAGGGGGCGTGCGAGAAAAACTGTTTTTT
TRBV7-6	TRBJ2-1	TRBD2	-	CASSPLGLAGGSEQFF	TGTGCCAGCAGCCCCCTTGGACTAGCGGGAGGTAGTGAGCAGTTCTTC
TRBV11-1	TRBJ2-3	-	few	CASSPRTTQGVDTQYF	TGTGCCAGCAGCCCGAGGACTACCCAGGGGGTGGATACGCAGTATTTT